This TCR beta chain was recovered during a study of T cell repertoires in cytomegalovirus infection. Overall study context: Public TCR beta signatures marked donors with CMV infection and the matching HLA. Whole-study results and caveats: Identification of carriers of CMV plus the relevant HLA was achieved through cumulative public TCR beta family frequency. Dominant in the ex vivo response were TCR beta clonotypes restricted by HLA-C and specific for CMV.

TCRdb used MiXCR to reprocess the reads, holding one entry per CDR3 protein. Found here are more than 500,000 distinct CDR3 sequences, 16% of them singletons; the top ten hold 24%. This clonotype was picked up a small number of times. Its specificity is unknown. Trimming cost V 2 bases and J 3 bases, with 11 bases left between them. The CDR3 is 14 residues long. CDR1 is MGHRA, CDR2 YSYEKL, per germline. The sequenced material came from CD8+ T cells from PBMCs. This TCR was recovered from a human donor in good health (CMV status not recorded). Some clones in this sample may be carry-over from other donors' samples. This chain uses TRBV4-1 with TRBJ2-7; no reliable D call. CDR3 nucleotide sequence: TGCGCCAGCAGCCAAAGCTACCCAGGCTACGAGCAGTACTTC. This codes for CASSQSYPGYEQYF.